This T cell receptor (beta chain) is from a study of CD8+ T cells in alopecia areata. The overall study: Treated patients were dosed with oral tofacitinib, taking 5 to 10 mg twice daily. The authors scored treated patients' severity by affected scalp percentage. Findings and limits, study-wide: Clonality in lesional scalp, especially alopecia totalis/universalis, exceeded that of normal scalp. The study found tofacitinib significantly decreased scalp clonality and expanded CD8+ clones among the top 100.

The CDR3 runs 13 residues. V shed 5 bases and J shed 4 bases, with 11 bases lying between them. Germline V lookup: CDR1 SEHNR, CDR2 FQNEAQ (reference sequence). In each case, RNA was isolated and then reverse transcribed into cDNA as the sequencing template. The method was immunoSEQ multiplex PCR; TCRdb's version includes in-frame clones alone and lacks a portion of them. There are some 130,000 clones in the sample; roughly 50% occur only once, and more than 15% lies in the top ten. As for this clone: Its specificity is unknown.

Treatment defined: oral pan-JAK inhibitor, 5-10 mg twice daily. The sample here was CD8+ T cells sorted from blood, taken at week 4, from a patient treated with tofacitinib. The receptor's source is a human donor with alopecia areata. The chain uses TRBV7-9 and TRBJ1-1; unclear D gene. CDR3 region: CASSHASSTEAFF. The CDR3 DNA reads TGTGCCAGCAGCCATGCATCGAGCACTGAAGCTTTCTTT.